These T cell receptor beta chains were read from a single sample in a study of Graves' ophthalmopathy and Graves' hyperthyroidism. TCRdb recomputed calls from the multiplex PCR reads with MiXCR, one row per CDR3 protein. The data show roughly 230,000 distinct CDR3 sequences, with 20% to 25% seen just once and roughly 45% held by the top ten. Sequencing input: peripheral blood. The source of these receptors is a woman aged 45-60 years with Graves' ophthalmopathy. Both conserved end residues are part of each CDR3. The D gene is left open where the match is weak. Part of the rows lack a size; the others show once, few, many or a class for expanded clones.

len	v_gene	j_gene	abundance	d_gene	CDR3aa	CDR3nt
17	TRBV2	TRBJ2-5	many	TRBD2	CASSEEASGTARETQYF	TGTGCCAGCAGTGAAGAGGCTAGCGGGACTGCACGGGAGACCCAGTACTTC
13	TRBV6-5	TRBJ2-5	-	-	CASSYDGLETQYF	TGTGCCAGCAGTTACGATGGTCTAGAGACCCAGTACTTC
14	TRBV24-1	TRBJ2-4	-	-	CATSEAGAWNIQYF	TGTGCCACCAGTGAAGCAGGAGCTTGGAACATTCAGTACTTC
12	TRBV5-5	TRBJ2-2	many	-	CASSLTGGELFF	TGTGCCAGCAGCTTGACCGGCGGGGAGCTGTTTTTT
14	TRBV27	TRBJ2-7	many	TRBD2	CASSLGGDSYEQYF	TGTGCCAGCAGTTTAGGGGGGGACTCCTACGAGCAGTACTTC
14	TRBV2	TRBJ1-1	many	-	CASRAGTVNTEAFF	TGTGCCAGCAGAGCCGGGACCGTGAACACTGAAGCTTTCTTT
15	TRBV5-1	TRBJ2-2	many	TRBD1	CASRYQGARTGELFF	TGCGCCAGCAGATATCAGGGGGCGAGGACCGGGGAGCTGTTTTTT
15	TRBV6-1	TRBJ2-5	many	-	CASSAPRHRRETQYF	TGTGCCAGCAGTGCGCCCCGACACCGGCGGGAGACCCAGTACTTC
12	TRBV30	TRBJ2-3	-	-	CAWSVSADTQYF	TGTGCCTGGAGTGTGTCGGCAGATACGCAGTATTTT
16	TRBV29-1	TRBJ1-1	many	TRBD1	CSVEGIGQGDNTEAFF	TGCAGCGTTGAAGGGATAGGTCAGGGGGATAATACTGAAGCTTTCTTT
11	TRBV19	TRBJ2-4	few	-	CASRSGDIQYF	TGTGCCAGTAGGTCGGGTGACATTCAGTACTTC
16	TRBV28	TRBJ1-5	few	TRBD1	CASSTTGEGSNQPQHF	TGTGCCAGCAGTACCACAGGGGAGGGTAGCAATCAGCCCCAGCATTTT
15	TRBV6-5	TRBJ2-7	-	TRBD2	CASSYGAGGMYEQYF	TGTGCCAGCAGTTACGGAGCGGGAGGAATGTACGAGCAGTACTTC
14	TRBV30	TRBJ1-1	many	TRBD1	CAWTPRTGGGEAFF	TGTGCCTGGACCCCCAGGACAGGGGGCGGGGAAGCTTTCTTT
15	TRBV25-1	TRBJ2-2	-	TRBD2	CASMAGGGHTGELFF	TGTGCCAGCATGGCGGGCGGGGGGCACACCGGGGAGCTGTTTTTT
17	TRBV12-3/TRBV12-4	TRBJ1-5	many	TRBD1	CASSSNLVRGLNQPQHF	TGTGCCAGCAGTTCGAACTTGGTCAGGGGGCTCAATCAGCCCCAGCATTTT
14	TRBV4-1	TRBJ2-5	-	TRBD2	CASSLGLVGETQYF	TGCGCCAGCAGCCTGGGACTAGTGGGGGAGACCCAGTACTTC
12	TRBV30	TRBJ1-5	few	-	CAWSVKGRPQHF	TGTGCCTGGAGTGTCAAGGGCCGGCCCCAGCATTTT
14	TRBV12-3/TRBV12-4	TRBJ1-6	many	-	CASSTRGGNSPLHF	TGTGCCAGCAGTACAAGAGGGGGGAATTCACCCCTCCACTTT
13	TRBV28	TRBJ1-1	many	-	CASSFGWREGAFF	TGTGCCAGCAGTTTTGGATGGAGAGAGGGAGCTTTCTTT
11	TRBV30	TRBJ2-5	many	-	CAWALGETQYF	TGTGCCTGGGCCCTAGGAGAGACCCAGTACTTC
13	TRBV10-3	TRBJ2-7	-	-	CASHREADYEQYF	TGTGCCTCACACAGGGAGGCTGACTACGAGCAGTACTTC
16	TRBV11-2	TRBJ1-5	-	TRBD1	CASSPWTGEANQPQHF	TGTGCCAGCAGCCCATGGACAGGAGAAGCAAATCAGCCCCAGCATTTT
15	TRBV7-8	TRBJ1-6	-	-	CASSLEVSYNSPLHF	TGTGCCAGCAGCTTAGAGGTGTCCTATAATTCACCCCTCCACTTT
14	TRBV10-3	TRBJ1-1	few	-	CAISESGANTEAFF	TGTGCCATCAGTGAGTCGGGGGCTAACACTGAAGCTTTCTTT
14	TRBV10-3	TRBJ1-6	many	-	CAISRTDRDSTLHF	TGTGCCATCAGTCGGACGGATAGGGATAGTACCCTCCACTTT
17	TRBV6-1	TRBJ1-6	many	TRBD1	CASRASGGASYNSPLHF	TGTGCCAGCAGAGCTTCAGGGGGCGCTTCCTATAATTCACCCCTCCACTTT
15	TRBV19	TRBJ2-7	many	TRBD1	CATAPPGQGTYEQYF	TGTGCCACCGCCCCACCGGGACAGGGGACCTACGAGCAGTACTTC
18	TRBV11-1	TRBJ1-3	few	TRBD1	CASSYMLLQGASGNTIYF	TGTGCCAGCAGCTATATGCTGTTACAGGGGGCATCGGGAAACACCATATATTTT
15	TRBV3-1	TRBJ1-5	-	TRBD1	CASSQGGGAGQPQHF	TGTGCCAGCAGCCAGGGAGGGGGCGCGGGTCAGCCCCAGCATTTT
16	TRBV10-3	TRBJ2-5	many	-	CAISGGATLTGGTQYF	TGTGCCATCAGTGGCGGGGCAACCCTAACCGGAGGGACCCAGTACTTC
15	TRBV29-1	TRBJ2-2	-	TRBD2	CSVEAAGGVGGELFF	TGCAGCGTTGAGGCAGCGGGAGGTGTTGGCGGGGAGCTGTTTTTT
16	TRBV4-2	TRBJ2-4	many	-	CASSQERAGVKNIQYF	TGTGCCAGCAGCCAAGAGAGGGCAGGAGTTAAAAACATTCAGTACTTC